The rows below give T cell receptor beta chains drawn from one sample of a study of control samples from healthy donors and cancer patients. This table comes from immunoSEQ multiplex PCR, and its TCRdb copy is limited to in-frame clones, with some not included. The sample carries approximately 190,000 clones, about 90% recorded once. Specimen: blood. The receptors were gathered from a man aged 25 to 40 in good health. CDR3s include the opening cysteine and the closing phenylalanine or tryptophan. The D gene is left open where the match is weak. For some rows the clone size is stated as once, few or many, or as a class when expanded; others skip it.

>TRBJ2-1|-|TRBD2|TRBV5-1
TGCGCCAGCAGCTTGTCAGCGGGGGGGCACAATGAGCAGTTCTTC
CASSLSAGGHNEQFF
>TRBJ2-3|-|TRBD2|TRBV11-2
TGTGCCAGCAGCTTAGGGTTGCGGGGGGTCGCAGATACGCAGTATTTT
CASSLGLRGVADTQYF
>TRBJ2-3|-|-|TRBV2
TGTGCCAGCAGTGGTGGCTACCCTATCACAGATACGCAGTATTTT
CASSGGYPITDTQYF
>TRBJ1-3|-|-|TRBV9
TGTGCCAGCAGCGTAGGTGGAAACACCATATATTTT
CASSVGGNTIYF
>TRBJ2-7|-|TRBD2|TRBV10-2
TGCGCCAGCAGTGAGGGCCCGGGGGGGGGCGAGCAGTACTTC
CASSEGPGGGEQYF
>TRBJ2-4|-|-|TRBV5-5
TGTGCCAGCAGCTTTGGTGCTAACATTCAGTACTTC
CASSFGANIQYF
>TRBJ2-1|-|-|TRBV21-1
TGTGCCAGCAGCAAAGGGGCGGGCCTGCGGAATGAGCAGTTCTTC
CASSKGAGLRNEQFF
>TRBJ2-7|-|TRBD1|TRBV15
TGTGCCACCAGCAACTACGGACAGGGAAGGTACGAGCAGTACTTC
CATSNYGQGRYEQYF
>TRBJ2-5|-|-|TRBV5-1
TGCGCCAGTACCACAGGGATCCAAGAGACCCAGTACTTC
CASTTGIQETQYF
>TRBJ2-7|-|-|TRBV29-1
TGCAGCGTTGATCAGGGTAGAGGTGACGAGCAGTACTTC
CSVDQGRGDEQYF
>TRBJ2-3|-|TRBD2|TRBV7-8
TGTGCCAGCAGCTACCGACTAGCCGCAGATACGCAGTATTTT
CASSYRLAADTQYF
>TRBJ2-3|-|-|TRBV6-5
TGTGCCAGCAGACTGACAGAAAGCACAGATACGCAGTATTTT
CASRLTESTDTQYF
>TRBJ1-1|-|-|TRBV27
TGTGCCACAAGGGAAGACAGTACTCTCGGCACTGAAGCTTTCTTT
CATREDSTLGTEAFF
>TRBJ2-1|-|-|TRBV20-1
TGCAGTGCTAGCGTCTACAATGAGCAGTTCTTC
CSASVYNEQFF
>TRBJ1-3|-|-|TRBV4-1
TGCGCCAGCAGCCCCGAGGCGACCCACTCTGGAAACACCATATATTTT
CASSPEATHSGNTIYF
>TRBJ2-5|-|-|TRBV7-8
TGTGCCAGCAGCTTAAATGTCGGAGTTCAAGAGACCCAGTACTTC
CASSLNVGVQETQYF
>TRBJ2-3|-|-|TRBV4-1
TGCGCCAGCAGCCAAGCCTCTTCCTCCACAGATACGCAGTATTTT
CASSQASSSTDTQYF
>TRBJ2-7|-|-|TRBV20-1
TGCAGTGCTAGTCGCGCGAGGGCGGGACGCCACGAGCAGTACTTC
CSASRARAGRHEQYF
>TRBJ2-7|-|-|TRBV10-3
TGTGCCATCAGTGAGTCGGAAAGGGCCACCTACGAGCAGTACTTC
CAISESERATYEQYF
>TRBJ2-7|-|TRBD1|TRBV19
TGTGCCAGCCGACAGGGATATCGAGACGAGCAGTACTTC
CASRQGYRDEQYF
>TRBJ2-7|-|TRBD1|TRBV6-5
TGTGCCAGCAGTTACCGTGGGACAGGTCCCTACGAGCAGTACTTC
CASSYRGTGPYEQYF
>TRBJ2-7|few|-|TRBV6-5
TGTGCCAGCAGTTTTAGTCCGTCACAGACCTACGAGCAGTACTTC
CASSFSPSQTYEQYF
>TRBJ1-5|-|TRBD1|TRBV7-9
TGTGCCAGCAGCCTTGGACAGGGGAAGCAGCCCCAGCATTTT
CASSLGQGKQPQHF
>TRBJ2-3|-|TRBD2|TRBV10-2
TGCGCCAGCAGTGATGGGACTAGCGGGGGGTCAGATACGCAGTATTTT
CASSDGTSGGSDTQYF
>TRBJ2-7|-|-|TRBV7-9
TGTGCCAGCAGCTTAGCGGGGGGGGGCGACGAGCAGTACTTC
CASSLAGGGDEQYF
>TRBJ2-1|-|-|TRBV29-1
TGCAGCGTGCCGGGAGAGCAGTTCTTC
CSVPGEQFF
>TRBJ1-6|-|-|TRBV6-1
TGTGCCAGCAGTGAAGCTGGGACACCTTCACCCCTCCACTTT
CASSEAGTPSPLHF
>TRBJ1-4|few|TRBD1|TRBV2
TGTGCCAGCAGGCGGGGGACAGGGGGCGAAAAACTGTTTTTT
CASRRGTGGEKLFF
>TRBJ1-6|-|-|TRBV5-6
TGTGCCAGCAGCTTGTTACAAGATAATTCACCCCTCCACTTT
CASSLLQDNSPLHF
>TRBJ1-1|-|TRBD1|TRBV7-2
TGTGCCAGCAGCTTACAGGGGGCGGGGACTGAAGCTTTCTTT
CASSLQGAGTEAFF
>TRBJ1-4|-|TRBD1|TRBV24-1
TGTGCCACCAGTGATTCGGGACAGGGAGTTGAAAAACTGTTTTTT
CATSDSGQGVEKLFF
>TRBJ2-4|-|TRBD1|TRBV19
TGTGCCAGTAGTATGCCAGGGGGAAACATTCAGTACTTC
CASSMPGGNIQYF
>TRBJ2-1|-|-|TRBV5-4
TGTGCCAGCAGCACACGGGGCGGCGGCAGAGATGAGCAGTTCTTC
CASSTRGGGRDEQFF
>TRBJ2-1|few|TRBD1|TRBV7-9
TGTGCCAGCAGCTCAGACAGGGGACCTCAGTTCTTC
CASSSDRGPQFF
>TRBJ2-1|-|TRBD2|TRBV6-5
TGTGCCAGCTCGTTCGGGGCGGGGGAGAACAATGAGCAGTTCTTC
CASSFGAGENNEQFF
>TRBJ2-2|-|-|TRBV11-3
TGTGCCAGCAGCTTACCATCGCTAAACACCGGGGAGCTGTTTTTT
CASSLPSLNTGELFF
>TRBJ2-2|-|-|TRBV19
TGTGCCAGTAGTATTTTGGCTATCACCGGGGAGCTGTTTTTT
CASSILAITGELFF
>TRBJ1-6|-|-|TRBV10-1
TGCGCCAGCAGTGCTGCATCGGGGAATTCACCCCTCCACTTT
CASSAASGNSPLHF
>TRBJ2-6|-|-|TRBV21-1
TGTGCCAGCAGCCGGGAGGCTGGGGCCAACGTCCTGACTTTC
CASSREAGANVLTF
>TRBJ2-7|-|TRBD2|TRBV7-2
TGTGCCAGCAGCTTAGTAAGTAGCGGGTCCTACGAGCAGTACTTC
CASSLVSSGSYEQYF
>TRBJ2-2|-|TRBD2|TRBV6-6
TGTGCCAGCAGTCCGCGGGGGGACTACACCGGGGAGCTGTTTTTT
CASSPRGDYTGELFF